This T cell receptor beta chain was observed in a study of blood T cell repertoires in COVID-19. Looking at the study overall: Material from acute and convalescent COVID-19 was sourced from the United States, Italy and Spain. The analysed material was cDNA or gDNA that came from T cells, B-cell-depleted T cells, or PBMCs.

Trimming took 8 bases from V and 5 from J, leaving 9 bases between them. The CDR3 contains 11 residues. Germline loops: CDR1 LNHDA, CDR2 SQIVND (reference sequence). As originally analysed: Researchers report that nucleated cell counts were estimated from reference gene primer amplification. Here immunoSEQ multiplex PCR was the method, and the copy in TCRdb shows in-frame clones only, minus some. V, J and clone size are those of that table, while D and trimming were read from the DNA. The table includes 100,000 to 130,000 clones, more than 70% detected once. The clonotype originates from a man aged 35 to 55 with active or convalescent COVID-19. Sequencing input: peripheral blood. The V gene is TRBV19, the J gene TRBJ1-2; D is possibly TRBD1 (5 bases). The CDR3, as DNA: TGTGCCAGTCGACAGAAGTATGGCTACACCTTC. Residues: CASRQKYGYTF.